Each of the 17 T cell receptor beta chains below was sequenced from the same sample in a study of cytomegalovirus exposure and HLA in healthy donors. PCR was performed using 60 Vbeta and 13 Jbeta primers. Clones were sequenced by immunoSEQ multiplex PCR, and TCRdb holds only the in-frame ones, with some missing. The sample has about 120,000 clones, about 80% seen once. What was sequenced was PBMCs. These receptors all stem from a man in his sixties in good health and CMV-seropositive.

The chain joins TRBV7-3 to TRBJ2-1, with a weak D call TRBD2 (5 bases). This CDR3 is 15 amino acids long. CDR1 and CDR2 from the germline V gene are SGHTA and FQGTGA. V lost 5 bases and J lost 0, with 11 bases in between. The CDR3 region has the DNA TGTGCCAGCAGCCCCCAGCGGAGCTCCTACAATGAGCAGTTCTTC. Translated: CASSPQRSSYNEQFF.

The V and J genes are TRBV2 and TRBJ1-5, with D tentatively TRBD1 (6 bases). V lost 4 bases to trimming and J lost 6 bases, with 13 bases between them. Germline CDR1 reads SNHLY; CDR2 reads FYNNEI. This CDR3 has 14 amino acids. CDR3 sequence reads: CASSGGGLRQPQHF. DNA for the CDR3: TGTGCCAGCAGTGGGGGGGGGCTGCGTCAGCCCCAGCATTTT.

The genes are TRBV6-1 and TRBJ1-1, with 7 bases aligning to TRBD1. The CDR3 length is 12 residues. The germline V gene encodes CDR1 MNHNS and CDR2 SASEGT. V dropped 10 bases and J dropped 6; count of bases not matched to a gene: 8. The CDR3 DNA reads TGTGCCACCACGAGAGGACAGGCTGAAGCTTTCTTT. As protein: CATTRGQAEAFF.

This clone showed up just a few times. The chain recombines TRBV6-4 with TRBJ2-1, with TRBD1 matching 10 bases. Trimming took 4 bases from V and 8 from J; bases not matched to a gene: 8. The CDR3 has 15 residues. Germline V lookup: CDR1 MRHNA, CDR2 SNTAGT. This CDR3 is CASSARGTGVDEQFF. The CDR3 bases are TGTGCCAGCAGTGCACGGGGGACAGGGGTAGATGAGCAGTTCTTC.

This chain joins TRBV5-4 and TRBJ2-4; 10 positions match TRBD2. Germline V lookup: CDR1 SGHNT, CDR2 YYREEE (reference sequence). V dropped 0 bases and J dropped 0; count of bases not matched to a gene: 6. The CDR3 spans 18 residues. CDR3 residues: CASSLASGSGGAKNIQYF. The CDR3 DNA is TGTGCCAGCAGCTTGGCTAGCGGGAGCGGAGGAGCCAAAAACATTCAGTACTTC.

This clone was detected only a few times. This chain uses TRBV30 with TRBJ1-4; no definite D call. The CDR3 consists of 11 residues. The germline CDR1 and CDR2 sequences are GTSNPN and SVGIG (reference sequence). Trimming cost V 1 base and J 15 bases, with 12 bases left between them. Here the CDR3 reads CAWSAPGKMFF. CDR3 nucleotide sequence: TGTGCCTGGAGTGCGCCCGGGAAGATGTTTTTT.

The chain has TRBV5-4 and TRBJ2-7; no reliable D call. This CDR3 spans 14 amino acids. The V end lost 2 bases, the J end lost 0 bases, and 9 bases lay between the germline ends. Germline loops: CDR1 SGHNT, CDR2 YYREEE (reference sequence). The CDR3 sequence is CASSLTAASYEQYF. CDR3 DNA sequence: TGTGCCAGCAGCTTAACCGCGGCCTCCTACGAGCAGTACTTC.

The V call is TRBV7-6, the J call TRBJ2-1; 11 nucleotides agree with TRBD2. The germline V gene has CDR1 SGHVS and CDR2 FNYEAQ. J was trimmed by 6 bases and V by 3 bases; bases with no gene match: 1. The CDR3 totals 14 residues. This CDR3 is CASSLGLAVNEQFF. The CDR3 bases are TGTGCCAGCAGCTTGGGACTAGCGGTCAATGAGCAGTTCTTC.

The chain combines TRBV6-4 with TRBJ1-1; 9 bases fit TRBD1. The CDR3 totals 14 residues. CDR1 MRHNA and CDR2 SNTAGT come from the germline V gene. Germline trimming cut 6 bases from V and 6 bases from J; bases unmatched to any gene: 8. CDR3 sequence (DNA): TGTGCCAGCAGACCGGGACAGGGATTCCCTGAAGCTTTCTTT. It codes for CASRPGQGFPEAFF.

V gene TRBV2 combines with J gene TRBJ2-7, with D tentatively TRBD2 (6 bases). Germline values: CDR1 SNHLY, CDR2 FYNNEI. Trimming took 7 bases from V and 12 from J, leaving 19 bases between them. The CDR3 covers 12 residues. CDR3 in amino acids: CASTSGTFHSYF. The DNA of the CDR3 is TGTGCCAGCACCTCCGGGACTTTTCACTCGTACTTC.

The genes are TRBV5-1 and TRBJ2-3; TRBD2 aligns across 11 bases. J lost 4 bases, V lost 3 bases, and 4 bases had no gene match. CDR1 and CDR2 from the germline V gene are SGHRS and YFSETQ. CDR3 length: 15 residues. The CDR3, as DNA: TGCGCCAGCAGCTGGGGGACTAGCGGAGCAGATACGCAGTATTTT. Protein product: CASSWGTSGADTQYF.

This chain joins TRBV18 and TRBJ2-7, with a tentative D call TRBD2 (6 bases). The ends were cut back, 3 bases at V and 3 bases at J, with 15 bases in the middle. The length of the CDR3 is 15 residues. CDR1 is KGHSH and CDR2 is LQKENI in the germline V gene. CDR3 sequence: CASSPSRMGGYEQYF. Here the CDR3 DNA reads TGTGCCAGCTCACCCTCACGAATGGGGGGCTACGAGCAGTACTTC.

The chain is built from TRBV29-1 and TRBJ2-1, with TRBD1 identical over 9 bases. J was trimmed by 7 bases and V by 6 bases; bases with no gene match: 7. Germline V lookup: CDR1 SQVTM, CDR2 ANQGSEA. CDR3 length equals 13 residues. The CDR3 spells CSVEGTGRNEQFF. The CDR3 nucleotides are TGCAGCGTCGAGGGGACAGGGAGGAATGAGCAGTTCTTC.

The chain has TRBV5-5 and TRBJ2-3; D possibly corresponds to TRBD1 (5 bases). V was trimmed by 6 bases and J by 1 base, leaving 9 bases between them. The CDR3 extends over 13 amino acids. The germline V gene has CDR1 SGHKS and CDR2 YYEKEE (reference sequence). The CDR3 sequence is CASTLGGTDTQYF. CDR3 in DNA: TGTGCCAGCACCCTAGGGGGCACAGATACGCAGTATTTT.

The CDR3 protein is CASSPIEGAAGELFF. CDR3 nucleotides: TGTGCCAGCAGCCCCATAGAGGGGGCGGCCGGGGAGCTGTTTTTT. V usage is TRBV7-9 and J usage is TRBJ2-2, with 7 positions matching TRBD1. Per germline, CDR1 SEHNR and CDR2 FQNEAQ (reference sequence). The junction had 9 bases not matched to a gene; V was cut back by 5 bases and J by 6 bases. The CDR3 covers 15 residues.

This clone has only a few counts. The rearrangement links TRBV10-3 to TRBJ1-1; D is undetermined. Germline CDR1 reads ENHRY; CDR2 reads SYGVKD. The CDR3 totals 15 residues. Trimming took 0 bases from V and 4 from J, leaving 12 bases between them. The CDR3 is CAISESKAPGTEAFF. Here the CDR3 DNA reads TGTGCCATCAGTGAGTCGAAGGCCCCGGGCACTGAAGCTTTCTTT.

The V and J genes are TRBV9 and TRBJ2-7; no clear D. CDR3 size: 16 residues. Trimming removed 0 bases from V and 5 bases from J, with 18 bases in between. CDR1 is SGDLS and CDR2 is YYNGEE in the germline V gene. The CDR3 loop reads CASSVDYNRRSHEQYF. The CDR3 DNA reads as TGTGCCAGCAGCGTAGACTACAATCGCCGGAGCCACGAGCAGTACTTC.